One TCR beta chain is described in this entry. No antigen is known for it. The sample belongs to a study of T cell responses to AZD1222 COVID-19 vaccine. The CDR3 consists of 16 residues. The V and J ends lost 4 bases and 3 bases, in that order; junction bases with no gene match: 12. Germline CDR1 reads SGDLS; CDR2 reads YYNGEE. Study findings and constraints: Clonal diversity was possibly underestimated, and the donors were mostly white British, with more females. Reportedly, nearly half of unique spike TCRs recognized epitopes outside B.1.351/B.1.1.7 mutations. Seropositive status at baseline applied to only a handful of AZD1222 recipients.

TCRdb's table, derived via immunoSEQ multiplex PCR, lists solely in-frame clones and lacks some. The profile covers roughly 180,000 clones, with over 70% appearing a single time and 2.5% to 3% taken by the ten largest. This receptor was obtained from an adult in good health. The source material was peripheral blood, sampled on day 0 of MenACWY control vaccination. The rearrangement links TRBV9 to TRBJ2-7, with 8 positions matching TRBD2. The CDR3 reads CASSTRGGAGHYEQYF. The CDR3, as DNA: TGTGCCAGCAGCACCCGGGGGGGAGCCGGGCACTACGAGCAGTACTTC. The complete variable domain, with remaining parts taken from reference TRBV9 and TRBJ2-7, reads DSGVTQTPKHLITATGQRVTLRCSPRSGDLSVYWYQQSLDQGLQFLIQYYNGEERAKGNILERFSAQQFPDLHSELNLSSLELGDSALYFCASSTRGGAGHYEQYFGPGTRLTVT.